This T cell receptor (beta chain) is drawn from a study of cytomegalovirus exposure and HLA in healthy donors. General study points: Among TCR sequences, most were rare, though some public TCRs appeared in many donors.

Germline CDR1 and CDR2: SGHRS and YFSETQ. V was pared by 1 base and J by 4 bases, with 5 bases of the junction left unmatched. The CDR3 has 15 amino acids. 13 Jbeta primers and 60 Vbeta primers were used for the PCR. This table comes from immunoSEQ multiplex PCR, and its TCRdb copy is limited to in-frame clones, with some not included. The sample records 150,000 to 200,000 clones, almost 85% being singletons. Details on this clone: Its matching antigen is unknown.

Sequenced: PBMCs. The clonotype comes from a girl under 18 in good health and CMV-seropositive. The chain has TRBV5-1 and TRBJ1-1, with 9 bases lining up with TRBD1. The DNA of the CDR3 is TGCGCCAGCAGCTTGACGACAGGGGGGGGCACTGAAGCTTTCTTT. This translates into CASSLTTGGGTEAFF.